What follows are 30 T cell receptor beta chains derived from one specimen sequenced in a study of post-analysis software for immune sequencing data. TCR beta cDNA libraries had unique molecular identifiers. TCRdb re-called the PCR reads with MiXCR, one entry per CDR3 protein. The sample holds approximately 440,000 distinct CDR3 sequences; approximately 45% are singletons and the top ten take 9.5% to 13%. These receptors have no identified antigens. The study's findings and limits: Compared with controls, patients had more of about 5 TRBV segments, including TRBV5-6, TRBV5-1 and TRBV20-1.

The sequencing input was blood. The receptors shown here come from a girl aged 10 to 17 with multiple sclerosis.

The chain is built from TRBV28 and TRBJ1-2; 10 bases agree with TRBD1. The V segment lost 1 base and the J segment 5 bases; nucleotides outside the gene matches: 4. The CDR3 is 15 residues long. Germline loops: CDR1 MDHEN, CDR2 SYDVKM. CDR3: CASSLSRTGGYGYTF. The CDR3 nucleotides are TGTGCCAGCAGTTTATCCCGGACAGGGGGTTATGGCTACACCTTC.

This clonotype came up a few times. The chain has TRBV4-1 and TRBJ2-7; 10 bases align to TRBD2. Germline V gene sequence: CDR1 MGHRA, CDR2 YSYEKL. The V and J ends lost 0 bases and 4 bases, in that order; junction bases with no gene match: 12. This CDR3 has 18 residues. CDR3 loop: CASSQDLLIGLAEYEQYF. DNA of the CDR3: TGCGCCAGCAGCCAAGACCTACTAATTGGACTAGCGGAATACGAGCAGTACTTC.

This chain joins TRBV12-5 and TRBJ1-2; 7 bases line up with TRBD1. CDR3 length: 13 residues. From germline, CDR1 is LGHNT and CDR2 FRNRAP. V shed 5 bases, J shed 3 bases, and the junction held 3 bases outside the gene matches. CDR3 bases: TGTGCTAGTGGTCTCGGACAGGACTATGGCTACACCTTC. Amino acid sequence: CASGLGQDYGYTF.

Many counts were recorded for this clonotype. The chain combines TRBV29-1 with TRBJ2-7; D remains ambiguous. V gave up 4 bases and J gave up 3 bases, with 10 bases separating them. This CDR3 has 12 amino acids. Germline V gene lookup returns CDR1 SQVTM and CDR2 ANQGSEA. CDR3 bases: TGCAGCGTTGGTGGAAACTTCTACGAGCAGTACTTC. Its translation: CSVGGNFYEQYF.

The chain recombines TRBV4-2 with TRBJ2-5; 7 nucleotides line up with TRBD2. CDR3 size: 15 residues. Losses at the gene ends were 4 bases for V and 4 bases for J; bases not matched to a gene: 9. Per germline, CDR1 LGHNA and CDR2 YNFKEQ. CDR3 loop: CASSPNSGPGETQYF. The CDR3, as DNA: TGTGCCAGCAGCCCAAATAGCGGGCCGGGAGAGACCCAGTACTTC.

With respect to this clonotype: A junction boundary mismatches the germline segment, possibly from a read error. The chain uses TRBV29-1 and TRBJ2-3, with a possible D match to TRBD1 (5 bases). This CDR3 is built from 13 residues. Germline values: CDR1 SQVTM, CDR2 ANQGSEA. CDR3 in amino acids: CSVAPRQTDMQYF. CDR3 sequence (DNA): TGCAGCGTTGCCCCCAGACAGACAGATATGCAGTATTTT.

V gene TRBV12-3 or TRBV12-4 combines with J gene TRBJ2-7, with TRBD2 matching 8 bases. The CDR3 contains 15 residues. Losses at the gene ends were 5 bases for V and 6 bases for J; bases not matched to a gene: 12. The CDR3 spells CASSPVTSASPEQYF. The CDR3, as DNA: TGTGCCAGCAGTCCAGTGACTAGCGCCTCGCCCGAGCAGTACTTC.

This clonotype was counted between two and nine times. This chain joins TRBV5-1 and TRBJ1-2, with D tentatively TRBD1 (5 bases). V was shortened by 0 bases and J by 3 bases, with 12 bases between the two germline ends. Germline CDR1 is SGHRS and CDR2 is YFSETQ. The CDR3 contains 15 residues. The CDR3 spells CASSLGDGTDYGYTF. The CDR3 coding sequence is TGCGCCAGCAGCTTGGGGGACGGGACGGACTATGGCTACACCTTC.

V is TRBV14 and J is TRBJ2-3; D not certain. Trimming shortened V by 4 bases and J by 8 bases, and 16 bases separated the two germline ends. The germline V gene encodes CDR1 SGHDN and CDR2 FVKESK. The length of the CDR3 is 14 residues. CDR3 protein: CASSRRTSSGTQYF. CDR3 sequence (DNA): TGTGCCAGCAGCCGCCGGACCAGTTCGGGTACGCAGTATTTT.

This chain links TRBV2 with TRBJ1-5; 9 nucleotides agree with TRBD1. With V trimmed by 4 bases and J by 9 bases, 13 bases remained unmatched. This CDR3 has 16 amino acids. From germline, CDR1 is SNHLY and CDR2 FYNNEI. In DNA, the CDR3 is TGTGCCAGCAGTGGAGATCGGACAGGGGAAGGGCGGCCCCAGCATTTT. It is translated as CASSGDRTGEGRPQHF.

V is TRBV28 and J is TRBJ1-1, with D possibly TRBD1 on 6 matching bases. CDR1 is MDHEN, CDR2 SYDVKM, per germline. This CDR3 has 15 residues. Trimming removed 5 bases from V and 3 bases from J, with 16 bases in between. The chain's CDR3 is CASSPPGGGDTEAFF. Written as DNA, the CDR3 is TGTGCCAGCAGTCCCCCCGGAGGGGGGGACACTGAAGCTTTCTTT.

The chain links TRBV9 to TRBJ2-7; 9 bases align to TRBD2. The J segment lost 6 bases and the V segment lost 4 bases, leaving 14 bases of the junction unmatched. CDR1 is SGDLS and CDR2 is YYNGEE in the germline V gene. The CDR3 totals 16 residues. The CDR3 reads CASSPGGSGRFSEQYF. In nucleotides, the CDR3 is TGTGCCAGCAGCCCAGGGGGTAGCGGGAGATTTTCCGAGCAGTACTTC.

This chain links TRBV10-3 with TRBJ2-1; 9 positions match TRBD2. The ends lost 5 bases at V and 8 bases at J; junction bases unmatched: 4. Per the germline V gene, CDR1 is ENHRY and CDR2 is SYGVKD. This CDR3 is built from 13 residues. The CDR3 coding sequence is TGTGCCATCAGTCGGACTAGCGATTATGAGCAGTTCTTC. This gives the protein CAISRTSDYEQFF.

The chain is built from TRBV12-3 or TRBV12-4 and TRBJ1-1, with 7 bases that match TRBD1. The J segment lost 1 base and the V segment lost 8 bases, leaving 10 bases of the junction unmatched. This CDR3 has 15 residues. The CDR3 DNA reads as TGTGCCAGCGCCGCCCCCGACAGGGAGAACACTGAAGCTTTCTTT. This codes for CASAAPDRENTEAFF.

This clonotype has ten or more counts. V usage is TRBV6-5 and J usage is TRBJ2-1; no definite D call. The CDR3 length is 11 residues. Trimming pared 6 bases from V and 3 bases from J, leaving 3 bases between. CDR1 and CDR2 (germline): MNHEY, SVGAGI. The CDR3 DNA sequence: TGTGCCAGCAGACGCTACAATGAGCAGTTCTTC. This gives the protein CASRRYNEQFF.

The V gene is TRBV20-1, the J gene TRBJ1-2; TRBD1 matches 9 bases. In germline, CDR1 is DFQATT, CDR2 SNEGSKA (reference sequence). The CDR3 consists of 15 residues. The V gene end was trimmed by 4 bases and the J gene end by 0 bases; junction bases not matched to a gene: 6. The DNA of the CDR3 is TGCAGTGCTACAGGGACAGGGCCAACTAACTATGGCTACACCTTC. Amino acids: CSATGTGPTNYGYTF.

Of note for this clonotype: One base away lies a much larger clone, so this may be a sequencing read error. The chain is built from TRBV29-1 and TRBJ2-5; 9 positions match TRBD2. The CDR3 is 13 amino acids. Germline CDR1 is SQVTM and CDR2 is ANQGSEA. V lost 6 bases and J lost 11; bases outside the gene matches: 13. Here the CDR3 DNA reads TGCAGCGTGCAACTAGCGGGCTCCTACGGGCAGTACTTC. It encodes CSVQLAGSYGQYF.

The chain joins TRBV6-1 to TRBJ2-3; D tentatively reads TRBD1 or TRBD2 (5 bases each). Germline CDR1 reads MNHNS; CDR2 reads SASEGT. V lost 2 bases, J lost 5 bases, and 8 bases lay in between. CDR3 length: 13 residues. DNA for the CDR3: TGTGCCAGCAGTGAACATGGGGGAGATACGCAGTATTTT. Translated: CASSEHGGDTQYF.

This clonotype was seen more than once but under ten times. CDR3 loop: CASWSSGKGETQYF. The CDR3 DNA follows: TGTGCCAGCTGGTCCTCAGGGAAGGGAGAGACCCAGTACTTC. This chain connects TRBV28 to TRBJ2-5; TRBD1 is a possible D gene (5 bases). Trimming left V 8 bases short and J 4 bases short, with 17 bases between. The CDR3 extends over 14 amino acids. Germline CDR1 MDHEN, CDR2 SYDVKM.

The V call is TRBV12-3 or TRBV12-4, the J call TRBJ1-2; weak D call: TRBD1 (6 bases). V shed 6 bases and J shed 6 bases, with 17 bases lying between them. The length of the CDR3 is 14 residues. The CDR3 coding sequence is TGTGCCAGCAGCGGGACACACGAGTTACATGGCTACACCTTC. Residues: CASSGTHELHGYTF.

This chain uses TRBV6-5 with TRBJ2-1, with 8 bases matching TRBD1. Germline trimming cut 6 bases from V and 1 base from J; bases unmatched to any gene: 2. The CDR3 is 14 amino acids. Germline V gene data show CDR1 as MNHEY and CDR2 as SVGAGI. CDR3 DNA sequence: TGTGCCAGCAGACAGGGGGTTTCCTACAATGAGCAGTTCTTC. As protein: CASRQGVSYNEQFF.

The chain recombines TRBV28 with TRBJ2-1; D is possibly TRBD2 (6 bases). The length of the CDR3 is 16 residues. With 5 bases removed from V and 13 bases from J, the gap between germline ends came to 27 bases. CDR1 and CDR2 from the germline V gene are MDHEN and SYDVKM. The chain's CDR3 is CASSPPGEGKKETQFF. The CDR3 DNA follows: TGTGCCAGCAGTCCCCCGGGAGAGGGGAAAAAAGAGACCCAGTTCTTC.

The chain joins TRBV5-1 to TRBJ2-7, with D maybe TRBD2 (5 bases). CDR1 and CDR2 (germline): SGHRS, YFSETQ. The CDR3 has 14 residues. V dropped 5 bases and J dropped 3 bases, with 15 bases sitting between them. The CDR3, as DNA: TGCGCCAGCAGTGAGCAAACTGGGAGCTACGAGCAGTACTTC. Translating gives CASSEQTGSYEQYF.

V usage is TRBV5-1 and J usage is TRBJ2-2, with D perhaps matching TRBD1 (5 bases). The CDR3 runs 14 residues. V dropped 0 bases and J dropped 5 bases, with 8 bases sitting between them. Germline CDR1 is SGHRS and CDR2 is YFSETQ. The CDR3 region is CASSLESGTGELFF. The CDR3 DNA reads TGCGCCAGCAGCTTGGAGTCAGGGACCGGGGAGCTGTTTTTT.

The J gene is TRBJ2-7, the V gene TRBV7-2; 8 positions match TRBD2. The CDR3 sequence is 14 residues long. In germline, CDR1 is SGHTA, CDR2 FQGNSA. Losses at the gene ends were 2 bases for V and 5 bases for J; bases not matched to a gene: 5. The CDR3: CASSLSGGNNEQYF. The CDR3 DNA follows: TGTGCCAGCAGCTTAAGCGGGGGTAACAACGAGCAGTACTTC.

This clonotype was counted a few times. The CDR3 nucleotides are TGTGCCAGCAGCTATGGTTACACTGAAGCTTTCTTT. This sequence encodes CASSYGYTEAFF. V is TRBV7-8 and J is TRBJ1-1; D remains ambiguous. CDR3 size: 12 residues. V lost 4 bases to trimming and J lost 3 bases, with 6 bases between them. The germline V gene encodes CDR1 SGHVS and CDR2 FQNEAQ.

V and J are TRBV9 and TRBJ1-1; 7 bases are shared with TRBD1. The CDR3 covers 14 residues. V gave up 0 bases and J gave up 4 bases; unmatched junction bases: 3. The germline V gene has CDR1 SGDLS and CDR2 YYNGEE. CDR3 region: CASSVGGTVTEAFF. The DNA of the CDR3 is TGTGCCAGCAGCGTAGGGGGGACAGTCACTGAAGCTTTCTTT.

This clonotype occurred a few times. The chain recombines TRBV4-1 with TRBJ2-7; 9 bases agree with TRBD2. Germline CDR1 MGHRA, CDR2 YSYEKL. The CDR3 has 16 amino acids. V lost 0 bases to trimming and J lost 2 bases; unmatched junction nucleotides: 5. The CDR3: CASSQDETSGTYEQYF. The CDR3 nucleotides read TGCGCCAGCAGCCAAGATGAGACTAGCGGTACCTACGAGCAGTACTTC.

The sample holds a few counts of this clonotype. CDR3 sequence reads: CSVSLGWNTEAFF. CDR3 DNA sequence: TGCAGCGTTTCTTTGGGATGGAACACTGAAGCTTTCTTT. This rearrangement joins TRBV29-1 to TRBJ1-1; no firm D call. The CDR3 is 13 residues long. Germline V CDR1 and CDR2: SQVTM, ANQGSEA. V shed 5 bases and J shed 1 base, with 11 bases lying between them.

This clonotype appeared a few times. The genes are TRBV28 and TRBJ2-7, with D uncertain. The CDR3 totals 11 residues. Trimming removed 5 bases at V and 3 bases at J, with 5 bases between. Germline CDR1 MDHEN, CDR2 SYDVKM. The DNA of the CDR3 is TGTGCCAGCAGTGCCCACTACGAGCAGTACTTC. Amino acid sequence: CASSAHYEQYF.